The 7 T cell receptor beta chains reported below all come from one sample, sequenced in a study of cytomegalovirus exposure and HLA in healthy donors. The PCR contained 60 Vbeta and 13 Jbeta primers. Produced via immunoSEQ multiplex PCR; TCRdb's table is partial and in-frame only. The sample comprises 150,000 to 200,000 clones, roughly 81% of which are singletons, and approximately 2.5% rests with the top ten. Sequencing used PBMCs. The source is a man younger than 40 in good health and CMV-seropositive.

The chain has TRBV7-3 and TRBJ1-2; a weak D match, TRBD1 (5 bases). Trimming left V 1 base short and J 8 bases short, with 14 bases between. Germline values: CDR1 SGHTA, CDR2 FQGTGA. The CDR3 is 14 amino acids. CDR3 nucleotide sequence: TGTGCCAGCAGCTTAAACGGGGGGGTGGGAGGCTACACCTTC. Protein sequence: CASSLNGGVGGYTF.

The rearrangement links TRBV6-5 to TRBJ1-2; 8 bases fit TRBD1. The CDR3 runs to 13 residues. In germline, CDR1 is MNHEY, CDR2 SVGAGI. V shed 6 bases and J 5 bases; nucleotides not matched to a gene: 5. CDR3 bases: TGTGCCAGCAGGTTTACAGGGGGATATGGCTACACCTTC. It encodes CASRFTGGYGYTF.

V gene TRBV7-3 combines with J gene TRBJ2-1, with 8 bases that match TRBD2. The CDR3 loop spans 15 amino acids. Germline trimming cut 3 bases from V and 2 bases from J; bases unmatched to any gene: 3. Looked up from germline, CDR1 is SGHTA and CDR2 is FQGTGA. The CDR3 DNA follows: TGTGCCAGCAGCTTTGGACTAGCCACCTACAATGAGCAGTTCTTC. Protein product: CASSFGLATYNEQFF.

The chain links TRBV2 to TRBJ2-3; D may be TRBD1 (5 bases). Looked up from germline, CDR1 is SNHLY and CDR2 is FYNNEI. CDR3 length equals 16 residues. V shed 3 bases and J shed 4 bases, with 17 bases lying between them. As DNA, the CDR3 is TGTGCCAGCAGTGACGGATATTCCACCAGGGCAGATACGCAGTATTTT. Translated, it gives CASSDGYSTRADTQYF.

The V call is TRBV6-6, the J call TRBJ2-7; D perhaps matches TRBD2 (6 bases). The CDR3 is 12 residues long. V shed 0 bases and J shed 6 bases, with 6 bases lying between them. Germline CDR1 MNHNY, CDR2 SVGAGI (reference sequence). This CDR3 reads CASSYSGGEQYF. DNA of the CDR3: TGTGCCAGCAGTTACTCGGGAGGCGAGCAGTACTTC.

The V and J genes are TRBV5-6 and TRBJ2-5; the D is unclear. Trimming shortened V by 0 bases and J by 4 bases, and 7 bases separated the two germline ends. The CDR3 length is 13 residues. Germline assignment: CDR1 SGHDT and CDR2 YYEEEE. CDR3 in amino acids: CASSLASGETQYF. CDR3 nucleotides: TGTGCCAGCAGCTTGGCGTCAGGAGAGACCCAGTACTTC.

In nucleotides, the CDR3 is TGTGCCAGCAGTCCAGTTGGCAACACAGATACGCAGTATTTT. This translates into CASSPVGNTDTQYF. The chain couples TRBV27 to TRBJ2-3; D remains ambiguous. Trimming removed 5 bases from V and 2 bases from J, with 11 bases in between. The CDR3 covers 14 residues. CDR1 is MNHEY, CDR2 SMNVEV, per germline (reference sequence).